This T cell receptor beta chain was recorded in a study of glioma-infiltrating T cells after dendritic cell vaccination. Time point of the sample: after dendritic cell vaccination, including at tumor progression/relapse. The V end lost 10 bases, the J end lost 0 bases, and 15 bases lay between the germline ends. Germline values: CDR1 MNHNS, CDR2 SASEGT. This CDR3 is 15 amino acids long. Assay: immunoSEQ multiplex PCR; the TCRdb copy retains only in-frame clones and omits some. The sample has 85,000 to 100,000 clones; roughly 77% are singletons. This sequence joins TRBV6-1 and TRBJ2-2; D is unresolved. This material consisted of blood, taken after dendritic cell vaccination. The TCR originated in a human donor with glioblastoma. The CDR3 loop is CATEIAFSNTGELFF. CDR3 bases: TGTGCCACGGAGATTGCATTTTCGAACACCGGGGAGCTGTTTTTT.